The clone carrying this T cell receptor (beta chain) was observed many times. The data stem from a study of CD8+CD57+ T cells in acquired aplastic anemia. Sequencing was done on patients that had shown CD8+CD57+ cell expansion by flow cytometry. Genomic DNA acted as the template from which TCR beta VDJ combination and CDR3 sequence profiling were carried out. TCRdb re-called the reads with MiXCR, one entry per CDR3 protein. The sample shows some 140,000 distinct CDR3 sequences, about 48% of them seen only once. This clonotype originated in a human donor with aplastic anemia. The sample was sorted CD4+, CD8+, or CD8+CD57+ T cells (not recorded which) from PBMCs.

In nucleotides, the CDR3 is TGTGCCAGCAGTCAAACAAGGTCCCTCACGGGAGGCTACGAGCAGTACTTC. Its protein is CASSQTRSLTGGYEQYF. V is TRBV4-2 and J is TRBJ2-7, with TRBD2 matching 7 bases. Unmatched junction bases numbered 17, after V lost 6 bases and J lost 3 bases. CDR3 length: 17 residues. Germline loops: CDR1 LGHNA, CDR2 YNFKEQ.